This record concerns one TCR beta chain sequence. Its antigen is as yet unknown. These data are taken from a study of cytomegalovirus exposure and HLA in healthy donors. Study-wide findings and caveats: The classifier reportedly diagnosed cytomegalovirus status with high sensitivity and specificity. Researchers catalogued around 150 TCR beta chains as cytomegalovirus-associated. In the approximately 130 validation repertoires, a later analysis found that first-cohort TCR clusters tended to co-occur. Three chains linked to CMV were shown in vitro to be specific for CMV antigens.

Per the germline V gene, CDR1 is SEHNR and CDR2 is FQNEAQ (reference sequence). CDR3 size: 17 residues. V trimming: 1 base; J trimming: 5 bases; junction bases outside the gene matches: 10. Data came from immunoSEQ multiplex PCR; TCRdb stores just in-frame clones and leaves some out. The sample records about 110,000 clones, approximately 85% being singletons. This sequence was found in a woman between 18 and 29 years old in good health and CMV-seronegative. Sequenced material: PBMCs. The chain combines TRBV7-9 with TRBJ1-1; 10 bases map to TRBD1. CDR3 sequence: CASSLVTGGAGGTEAFF. Here the CDR3 DNA reads TGTGCCAGCAGCTTAGTGACAGGGGGCGCAGGAGGGACTGAAGCTTTCTTT.